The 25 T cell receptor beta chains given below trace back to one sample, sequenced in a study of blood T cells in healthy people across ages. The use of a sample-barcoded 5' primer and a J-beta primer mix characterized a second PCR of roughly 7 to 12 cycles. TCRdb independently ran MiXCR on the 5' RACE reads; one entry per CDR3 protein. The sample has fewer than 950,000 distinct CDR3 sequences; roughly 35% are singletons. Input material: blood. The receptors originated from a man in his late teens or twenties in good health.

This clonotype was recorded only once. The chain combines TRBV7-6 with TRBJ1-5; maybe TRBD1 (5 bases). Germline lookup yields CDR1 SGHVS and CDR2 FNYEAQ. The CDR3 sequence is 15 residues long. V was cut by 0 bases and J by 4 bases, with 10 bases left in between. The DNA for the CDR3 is TGTGCCAGCAGCTTAGCGCAGGGTAGTAATCAGCCCCAGCATTTT. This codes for CASSLAQGSNQPQHF.

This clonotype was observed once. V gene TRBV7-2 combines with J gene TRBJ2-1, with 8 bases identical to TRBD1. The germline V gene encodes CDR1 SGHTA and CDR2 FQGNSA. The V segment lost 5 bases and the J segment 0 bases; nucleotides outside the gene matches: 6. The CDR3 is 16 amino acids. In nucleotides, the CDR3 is TGTGCCAGCAGCATGACAGGGGACACCTCCTACAATGAGCAGTTCTTC. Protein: CASSMTGDTSYNEQFF.

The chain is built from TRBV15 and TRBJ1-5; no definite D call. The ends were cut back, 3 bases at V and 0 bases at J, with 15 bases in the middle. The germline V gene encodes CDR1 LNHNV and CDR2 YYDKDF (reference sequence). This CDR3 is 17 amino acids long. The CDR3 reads CATSSPQTSYSNQPQHF. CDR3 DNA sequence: TGTGCCACCAGCAGCCCACAGACTAGCTATAGCAATCAGCCCCAGCATTTT.

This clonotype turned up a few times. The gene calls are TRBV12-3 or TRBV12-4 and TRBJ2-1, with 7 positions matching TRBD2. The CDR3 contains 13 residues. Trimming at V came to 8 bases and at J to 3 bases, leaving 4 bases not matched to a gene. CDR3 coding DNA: TGTGCCAGCGGGGGAGGGTTCTACAATGAGCAGTTCTTC. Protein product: CASGGGFYNEQFF.

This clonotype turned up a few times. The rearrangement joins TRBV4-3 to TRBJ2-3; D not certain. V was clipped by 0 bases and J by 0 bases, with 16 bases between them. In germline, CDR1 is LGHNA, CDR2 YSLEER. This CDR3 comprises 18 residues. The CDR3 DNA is TGCGCCAGCAGCCAAGATAGGGATGGGTCTTGGAGCACAGATACGCAGTATTTT. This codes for CASSQDRDGSWSTDTQYF.

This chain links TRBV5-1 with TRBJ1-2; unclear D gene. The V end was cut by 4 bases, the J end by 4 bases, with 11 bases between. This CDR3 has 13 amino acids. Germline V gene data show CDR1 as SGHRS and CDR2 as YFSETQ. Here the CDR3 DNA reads TGCGCCAGCAGCCGGGGTGACGGCTATGGCTACACCTTC. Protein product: CASSRGDGYGYTF.

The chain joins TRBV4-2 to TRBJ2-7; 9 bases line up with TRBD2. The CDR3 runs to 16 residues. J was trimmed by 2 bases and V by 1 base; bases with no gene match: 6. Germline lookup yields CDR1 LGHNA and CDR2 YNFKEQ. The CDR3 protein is CASSQVKASGTYEQYF. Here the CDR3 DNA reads TGTGCCAGCAGCCAAGTCAAGGCTAGCGGGACCTACGAGCAGTACTTC.

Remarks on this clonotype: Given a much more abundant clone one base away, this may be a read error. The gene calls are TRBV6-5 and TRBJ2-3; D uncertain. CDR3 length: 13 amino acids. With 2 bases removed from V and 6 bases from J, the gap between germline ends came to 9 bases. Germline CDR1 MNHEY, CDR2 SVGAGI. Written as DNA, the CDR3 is TGTGCCAGCAGTTACCCCCTTGGGGATACGCAGTATTTT. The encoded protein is CASSYPLGDTQYF.

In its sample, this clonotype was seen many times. CDR3 region: CASNPMVTGEGYTF. Written as DNA, the CDR3 is TGTGCCAGCAATCCCATGGTGACAGGGGAGGGCTACACCTTC. The rearrangement links TRBV7-2 to TRBJ1-2; 8 bases fit TRBD1. The CDR3 has 14 residues. V lost 7 bases, J lost 8 bases, and 12 bases stayed unmatched. Germline V gene sequence: CDR1 SGHTA, CDR2 FQGNSA.

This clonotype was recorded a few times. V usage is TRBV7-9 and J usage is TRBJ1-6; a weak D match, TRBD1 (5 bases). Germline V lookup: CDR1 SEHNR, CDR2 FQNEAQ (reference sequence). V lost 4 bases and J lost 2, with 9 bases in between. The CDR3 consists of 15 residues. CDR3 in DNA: TGTGCCAGCAGCTCGGACATTCCCTATAATTCACCCCTCCACTTT. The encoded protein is CASSSDIPYNSPLHF.

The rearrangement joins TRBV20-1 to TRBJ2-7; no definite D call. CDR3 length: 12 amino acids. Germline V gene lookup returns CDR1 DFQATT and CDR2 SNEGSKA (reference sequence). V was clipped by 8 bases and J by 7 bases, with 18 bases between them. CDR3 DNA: TGCAGTCTACCGAGGTTGCCCCATGAGCAGTACTTC. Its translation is CSLPRLPHEQYF.

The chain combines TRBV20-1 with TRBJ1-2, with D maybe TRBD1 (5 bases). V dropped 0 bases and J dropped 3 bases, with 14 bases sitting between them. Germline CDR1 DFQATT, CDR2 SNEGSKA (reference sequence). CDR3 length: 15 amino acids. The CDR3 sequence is CSARDLFWGDYGYTF. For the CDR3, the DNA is TGCAGTGCTAGAGATCTGTTTTGGGGGGACTATGGCTACACCTTC.

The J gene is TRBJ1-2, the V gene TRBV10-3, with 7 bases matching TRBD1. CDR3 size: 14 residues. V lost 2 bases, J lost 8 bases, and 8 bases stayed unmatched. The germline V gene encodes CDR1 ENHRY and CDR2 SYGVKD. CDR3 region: CAISEGDRVIGYTF. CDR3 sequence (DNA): TGTGCCATCAGTGAGGGCGACAGGGTGATCGGCTACACCTTC.

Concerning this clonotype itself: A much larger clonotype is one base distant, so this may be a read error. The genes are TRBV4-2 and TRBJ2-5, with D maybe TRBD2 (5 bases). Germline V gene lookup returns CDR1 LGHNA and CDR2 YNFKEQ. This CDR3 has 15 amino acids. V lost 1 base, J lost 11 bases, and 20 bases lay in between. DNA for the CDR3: TGTGCCAGCAGCCAAGGACCCCGGGTCGGGAATGAGCAGTACTTC. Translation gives CASSQGPRVGNEQYF.

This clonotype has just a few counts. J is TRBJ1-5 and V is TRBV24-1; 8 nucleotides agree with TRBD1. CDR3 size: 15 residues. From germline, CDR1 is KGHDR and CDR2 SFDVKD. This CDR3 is CALGQGSLSNQPQHF. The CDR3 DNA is TGTGCACTCGGACAGGGATCCCTTAGCAATCAGCCCCAGCATTTT.

The CDR3 DNA sequence: TGCAGTGCTATCTCCGGGACTAGCGGGGCGAGCTCCTACAATGAGCAGTTCTTC. This gives the protein CSAISGTSGASSYNEQFF. The gene calls are TRBV20-1 and TRBJ2-1; 13 nucleotides line up with TRBD2. CDR1 and CDR2 (germline): DFQATT, SNEGSKA (reference sequence). J gave up 0 bases and V 4 bases, and 9 bases lay outside the gene matches. The CDR3 has 18 residues.

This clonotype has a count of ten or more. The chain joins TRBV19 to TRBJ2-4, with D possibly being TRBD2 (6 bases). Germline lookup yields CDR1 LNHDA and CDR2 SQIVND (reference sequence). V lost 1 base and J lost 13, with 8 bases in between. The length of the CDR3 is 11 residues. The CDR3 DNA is TGTGCCAGTAGTATAGCGGGAGAGCAGTACTTC. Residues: CASSIAGEQYF. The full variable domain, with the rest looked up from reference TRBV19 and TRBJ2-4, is DGGITQSPKYLFRKEGQNVTLSCEQNLNHDAMYWYRQDPGQGLRLIYYSQIVNDFQKGDIAEGYSVSREKKESFPLTVTSAQKNPTAFYLCASSIAGEQYFGAGTRLSVL.

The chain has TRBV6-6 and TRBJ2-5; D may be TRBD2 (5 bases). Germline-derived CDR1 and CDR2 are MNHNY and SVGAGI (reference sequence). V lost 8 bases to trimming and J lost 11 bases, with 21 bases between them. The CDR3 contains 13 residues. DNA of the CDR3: TGTGCCAGCCGCTGGCTAGCTAGCAATGAGCAGTACTTC. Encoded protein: CASRWLASNEQYF.

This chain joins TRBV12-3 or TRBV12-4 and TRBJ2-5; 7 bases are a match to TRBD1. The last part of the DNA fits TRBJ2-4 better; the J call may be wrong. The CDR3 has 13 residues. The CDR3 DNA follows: TGTGCCAGCAGGGGACAGCGCAAAAACATTCAGTACTTC. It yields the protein CASRGQRKNIQYF.

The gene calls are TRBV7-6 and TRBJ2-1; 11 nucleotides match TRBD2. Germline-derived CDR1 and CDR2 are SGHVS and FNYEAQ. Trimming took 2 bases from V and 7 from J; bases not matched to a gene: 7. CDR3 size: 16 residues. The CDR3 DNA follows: TGTGCCAGCAGCTTATTAGCGGGAGGGCCTTCTAATGAGCAGTTCTTC. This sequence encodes CASSLLAGGPSNEQFF.

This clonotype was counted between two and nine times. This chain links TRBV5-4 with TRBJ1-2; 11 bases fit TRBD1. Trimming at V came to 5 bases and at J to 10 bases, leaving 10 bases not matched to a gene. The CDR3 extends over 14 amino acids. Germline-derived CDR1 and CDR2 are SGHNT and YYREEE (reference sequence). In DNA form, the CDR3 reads TGTGCCAGCAGGGACAGGGGGCGCGAGGGTTTCTACACCTTC. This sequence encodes CASRDRGREGFYTF.

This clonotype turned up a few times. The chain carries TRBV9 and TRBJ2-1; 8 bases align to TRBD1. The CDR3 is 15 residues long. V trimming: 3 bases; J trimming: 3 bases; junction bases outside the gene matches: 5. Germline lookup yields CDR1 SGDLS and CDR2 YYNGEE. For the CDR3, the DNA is TGTGCCAGCAGCGCCTTACAGGGGGACTACAATGAGCAGTTCTTC. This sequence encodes CASSALQGDYNEQFF.

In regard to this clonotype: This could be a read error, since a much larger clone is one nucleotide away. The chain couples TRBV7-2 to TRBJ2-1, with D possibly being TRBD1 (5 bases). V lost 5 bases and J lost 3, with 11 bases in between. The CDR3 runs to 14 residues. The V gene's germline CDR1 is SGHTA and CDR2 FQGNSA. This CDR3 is CASSVADSYNEQFF. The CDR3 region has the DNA TGTGCCAGCAGCGTGGCAGACAGCTACAATGAGCAGTTCTTC.

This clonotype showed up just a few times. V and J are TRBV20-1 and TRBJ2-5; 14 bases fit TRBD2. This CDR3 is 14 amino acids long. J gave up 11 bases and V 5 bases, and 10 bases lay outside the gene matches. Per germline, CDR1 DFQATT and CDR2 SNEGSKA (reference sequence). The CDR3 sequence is CSAATSGGANEQYF. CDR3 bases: TGCAGTGCTGCGACTAGCGGGGGGGCCAATGAGCAGTACTTC.

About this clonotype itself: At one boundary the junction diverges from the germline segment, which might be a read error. This CDR3 reads CASSSDRNYVYTF. For the CDR3, the DNA is TGTGCCAGCAGCTCGGACAGGAACTATGTCTACACCTTC. J is TRBJ1-2 and V is TRBV7-2; 7 bases line up with TRBD1. CDR1 SGHTA and CDR2 FQGNSA come from the germline V gene. The CDR3 spans 13 residues.